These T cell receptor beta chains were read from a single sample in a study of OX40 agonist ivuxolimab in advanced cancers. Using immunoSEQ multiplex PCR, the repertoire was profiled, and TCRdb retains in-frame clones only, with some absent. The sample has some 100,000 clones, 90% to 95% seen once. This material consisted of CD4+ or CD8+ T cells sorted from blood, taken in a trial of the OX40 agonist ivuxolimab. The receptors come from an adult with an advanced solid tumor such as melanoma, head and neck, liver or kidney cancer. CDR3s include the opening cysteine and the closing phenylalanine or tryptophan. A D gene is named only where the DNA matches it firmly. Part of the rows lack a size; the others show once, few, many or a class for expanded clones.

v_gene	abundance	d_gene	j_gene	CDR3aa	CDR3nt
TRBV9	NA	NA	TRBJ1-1	CASSGGSMNTEAFF	TGTGCCAGCAGCGGGGGCAGTATGAACACTGAAGCTTTCTTT
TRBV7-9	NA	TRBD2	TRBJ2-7	CASSPETGGSYEQYF	TGTGCCAGCAGTCCCGAAACGGGAGGCTCCTACGAGCAGTACTTC
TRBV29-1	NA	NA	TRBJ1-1	CSVGSRVTEAFF	TGCAGCGTTGGAAGTAGGGTCACTGAAGCTTTCTTT
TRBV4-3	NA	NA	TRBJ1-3	CASSQDSGWNTIYF	TGCGCCAGCAGCCAAGACAGTGGTTGGAACACCATATATTTT
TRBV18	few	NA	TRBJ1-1	CASSPRQPNTEAFF	TGTGCCAGCTCACCACGGCAACCGAACACTGAAGCTTTCTTT
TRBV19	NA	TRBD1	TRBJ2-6	CASSKGAFRSGANVLTF	TGTGCCAGTAGTAAGGGGGCGTTCCGCTCTGGGGCCAACGTCCTGACTTTC
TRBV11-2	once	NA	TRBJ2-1	CASSSLRGPYNEQFF	TGTGCCAGCAGCTCCCTTAGAGGGCCGTACAATGAGCAGTTCTTC
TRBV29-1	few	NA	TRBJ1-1	CSVEDSGRNTEAFF	TGCAGCGTTGAAGACTCGGGCAGGAACACTGAAGCTTTCTTT
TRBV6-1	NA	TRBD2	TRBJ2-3	CASSARLAGGGTDTQYF	TGTGCCAGCAGTGCCCGACTAGCGGGAGGGGGCACAGATACGCAGTATTTT
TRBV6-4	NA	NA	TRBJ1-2	CASDSPGGYTF	TGTGCCAGCGATAGCCCAGGGGGCTACACCTTC
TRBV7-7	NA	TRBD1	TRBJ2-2	CASSLGQAGLRNTGELFF	TGTGCTAGCAGCTTAGGACAGGCCGGCCTAAGGAACACCGGGGAGCTGTTTTTT
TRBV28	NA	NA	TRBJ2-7	CASTSHRLPYEQYF	TGTGCCAGCACTTCCCACAGGTTACCCTACGAGCAGTACTTC
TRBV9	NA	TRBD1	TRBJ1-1	CASSPPGRDRVTGTEAFF	TGTGCCAGCAGCCCCCCGGGACGGGACAGGGTTACTGGCACTGAAGCTTTCTTT
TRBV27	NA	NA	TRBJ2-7	CASSLYPSEVLFSYEQYF	TGTGCCAGCAGTTTATACCCCTCGGAGGTCCTATTCTCCTACGAGCAGTACTTC
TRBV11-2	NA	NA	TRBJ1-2	CASSPQGTHYGYTF	TGTGCCAGCAGCCCCCAGGGGACCCACTATGGCTACACCTTC
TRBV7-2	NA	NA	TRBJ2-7	CASSLVGSEGQYF	TGTGCCAGCAGCTTAGTAGGCTCAGAGGGGCAGTACTTC
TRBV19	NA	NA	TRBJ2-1	CVSRTGINEQFF	TGTGTCAGTAGAACGGGAATAAATGAGCAGTTCTTC
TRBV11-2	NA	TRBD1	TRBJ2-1	CASSRDRESNEQFF	TGTGCCAGCAGCCGGGACAGGGAATCAAATGAGCAGTTCTTC
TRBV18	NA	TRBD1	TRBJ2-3	CASSPADRGPDTQYF	TGTGCCAGCTCACCTGCCGACAGGGGGCCAGATACGCAGTATTTT
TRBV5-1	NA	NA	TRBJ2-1	CASSLGQRNNEQFF	TGCGCCAGCAGCTTGGGGCAGCGTAACAATGAGCAGTTCTTC
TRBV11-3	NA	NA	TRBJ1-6	CASSLVSPLHF	TGTGCCAGCAGCTTAGTTTCACCCCTCCACTTT
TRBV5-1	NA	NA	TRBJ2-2	CASSLASLANTGELFF	TGCGCCAGCAGCTTGGCCAGTTTGGCGAACACCGGGGAGCTGTTTTTT
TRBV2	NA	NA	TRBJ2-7	CASRTDSYEQYF	TGTGCCAGCAGGACGGACTCCTACGAGCAGTACTTC
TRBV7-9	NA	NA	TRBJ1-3	CASSLGNTIYF	TGTGCCAGCAGCTTAGGAAACACCATATATTTT
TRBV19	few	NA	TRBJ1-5	CASSLPGTQVLPQHF	TGTGCCAGTAGTCTTCCAGGGACCCAGGTTCTACCCCAGCATTTT